This TCR beta chain was documented in a study of blood T cell repertoires in COVID-19. Study as a whole: Specimens from acute and convalescent COVID-19 originated in the United States, Italy and Spain. T cells, B-cell-depleted T cells, or PBMCs provided the cDNA or gDNA that served as material.

The germline V gene encodes CDR1 MNHEY and CDR2 SVGAGI. This CDR3 is built from 15 residues. The V end lost 6 bases, the J end lost 5 bases, and 18 bases lay between the germline ends. Per the original data handling: Reference gene primer amplification yielded estimated nucleated cell counts. Libraries were prepared by immunoSEQ multiplex PCR; TCRdb keeps only in-frame clonotypes and omits some of them. That table supplies the V and J calls and clone size; D and trimming were determined from the DNA. The sample lists 130,000 to 150,000 clones, around 90% occurring once. Specimen: peripheral blood. The TCR comes from a man between 70 and 80 years old with acute or convalescent COVID-19. This sequence joins TRBV6-5 and TRBJ2-3; tentative D call: TRBD2 (6 bases). The CDR3 DNA reads as TGTGCCAGCAGAAGTAGCGGAAAAGCTAAAGATACGCAGTATTTT. It is translated as CASRSSGKAKDTQYF.